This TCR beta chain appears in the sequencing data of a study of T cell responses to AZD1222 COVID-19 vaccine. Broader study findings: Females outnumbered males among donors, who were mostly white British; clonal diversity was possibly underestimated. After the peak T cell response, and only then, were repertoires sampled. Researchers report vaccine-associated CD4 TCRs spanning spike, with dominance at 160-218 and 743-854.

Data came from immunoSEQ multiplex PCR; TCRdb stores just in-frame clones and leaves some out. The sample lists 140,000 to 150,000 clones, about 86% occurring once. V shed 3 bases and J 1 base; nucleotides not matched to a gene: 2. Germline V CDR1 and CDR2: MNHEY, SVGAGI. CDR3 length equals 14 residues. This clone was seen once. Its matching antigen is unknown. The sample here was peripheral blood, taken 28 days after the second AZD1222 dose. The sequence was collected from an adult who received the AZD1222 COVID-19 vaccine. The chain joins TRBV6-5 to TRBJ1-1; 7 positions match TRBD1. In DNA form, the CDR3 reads TGTGCCAGCAGTTATCGGACAGGGAACACTGAAGCTTTCTTT. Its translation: CASSYRTGNTEAFF.